This T cell receptor (beta chain) was observed in a study of Ad26.COV2.S vaccination and SARS-CoV-2 variants. Overall study context: Trial arm assignment for the donor was COV1001 Ad26.COV2.S. Once, or twice with 56 days between doses, Ad26.COV2.S was given intramuscularly. Study-wide results and caveats: Recipients of either vaccine or placebo displayed similar breadth of non-spike TCRs.

The table came from immunoSEQ multiplex PCR; TCRdb's copy has only in-frame clones and leaves some out. The top ten hold around 1.8% of the sample, which has 450,000 to 550,000 clones, 80% to 90% seen once. This CDR3 has 15 residues. V lost 5 bases, J lost 2 bases, and 15 bases lay in between. Germline CDR1 and CDR2: LGHNA and YNFKEQ. The treatment here: 15 to 20 received Ad26.COV2.S at low or high dose, single or two shots; about 5 received placebo; per-sample allocation not given. After the first vaccine or placebo injection, samples were drawn on day 63. An adult donor aged 18-55 years was enrolled in Boston. Concerning this clone: Its cognate antigen is unknown.

The clonotype originates from a person aged 18-65 years who received the Ad26.COV2.S COVID-19 vaccine or a placebo. V usage is TRBV4-2 and J usage is TRBJ1-2; tentative D call: TRBD1 (6 bases). This specimen consisted of peripheral blood, obtained in a trial of Ad26.COV2.S vaccine versus placebo. In nucleotides, the CDR3 is TGTGCCAGCAGCGTTGGGACACTCCAAAACTATGGCTACACCTTC. This translates into CASSVGTLQNYGYTF.